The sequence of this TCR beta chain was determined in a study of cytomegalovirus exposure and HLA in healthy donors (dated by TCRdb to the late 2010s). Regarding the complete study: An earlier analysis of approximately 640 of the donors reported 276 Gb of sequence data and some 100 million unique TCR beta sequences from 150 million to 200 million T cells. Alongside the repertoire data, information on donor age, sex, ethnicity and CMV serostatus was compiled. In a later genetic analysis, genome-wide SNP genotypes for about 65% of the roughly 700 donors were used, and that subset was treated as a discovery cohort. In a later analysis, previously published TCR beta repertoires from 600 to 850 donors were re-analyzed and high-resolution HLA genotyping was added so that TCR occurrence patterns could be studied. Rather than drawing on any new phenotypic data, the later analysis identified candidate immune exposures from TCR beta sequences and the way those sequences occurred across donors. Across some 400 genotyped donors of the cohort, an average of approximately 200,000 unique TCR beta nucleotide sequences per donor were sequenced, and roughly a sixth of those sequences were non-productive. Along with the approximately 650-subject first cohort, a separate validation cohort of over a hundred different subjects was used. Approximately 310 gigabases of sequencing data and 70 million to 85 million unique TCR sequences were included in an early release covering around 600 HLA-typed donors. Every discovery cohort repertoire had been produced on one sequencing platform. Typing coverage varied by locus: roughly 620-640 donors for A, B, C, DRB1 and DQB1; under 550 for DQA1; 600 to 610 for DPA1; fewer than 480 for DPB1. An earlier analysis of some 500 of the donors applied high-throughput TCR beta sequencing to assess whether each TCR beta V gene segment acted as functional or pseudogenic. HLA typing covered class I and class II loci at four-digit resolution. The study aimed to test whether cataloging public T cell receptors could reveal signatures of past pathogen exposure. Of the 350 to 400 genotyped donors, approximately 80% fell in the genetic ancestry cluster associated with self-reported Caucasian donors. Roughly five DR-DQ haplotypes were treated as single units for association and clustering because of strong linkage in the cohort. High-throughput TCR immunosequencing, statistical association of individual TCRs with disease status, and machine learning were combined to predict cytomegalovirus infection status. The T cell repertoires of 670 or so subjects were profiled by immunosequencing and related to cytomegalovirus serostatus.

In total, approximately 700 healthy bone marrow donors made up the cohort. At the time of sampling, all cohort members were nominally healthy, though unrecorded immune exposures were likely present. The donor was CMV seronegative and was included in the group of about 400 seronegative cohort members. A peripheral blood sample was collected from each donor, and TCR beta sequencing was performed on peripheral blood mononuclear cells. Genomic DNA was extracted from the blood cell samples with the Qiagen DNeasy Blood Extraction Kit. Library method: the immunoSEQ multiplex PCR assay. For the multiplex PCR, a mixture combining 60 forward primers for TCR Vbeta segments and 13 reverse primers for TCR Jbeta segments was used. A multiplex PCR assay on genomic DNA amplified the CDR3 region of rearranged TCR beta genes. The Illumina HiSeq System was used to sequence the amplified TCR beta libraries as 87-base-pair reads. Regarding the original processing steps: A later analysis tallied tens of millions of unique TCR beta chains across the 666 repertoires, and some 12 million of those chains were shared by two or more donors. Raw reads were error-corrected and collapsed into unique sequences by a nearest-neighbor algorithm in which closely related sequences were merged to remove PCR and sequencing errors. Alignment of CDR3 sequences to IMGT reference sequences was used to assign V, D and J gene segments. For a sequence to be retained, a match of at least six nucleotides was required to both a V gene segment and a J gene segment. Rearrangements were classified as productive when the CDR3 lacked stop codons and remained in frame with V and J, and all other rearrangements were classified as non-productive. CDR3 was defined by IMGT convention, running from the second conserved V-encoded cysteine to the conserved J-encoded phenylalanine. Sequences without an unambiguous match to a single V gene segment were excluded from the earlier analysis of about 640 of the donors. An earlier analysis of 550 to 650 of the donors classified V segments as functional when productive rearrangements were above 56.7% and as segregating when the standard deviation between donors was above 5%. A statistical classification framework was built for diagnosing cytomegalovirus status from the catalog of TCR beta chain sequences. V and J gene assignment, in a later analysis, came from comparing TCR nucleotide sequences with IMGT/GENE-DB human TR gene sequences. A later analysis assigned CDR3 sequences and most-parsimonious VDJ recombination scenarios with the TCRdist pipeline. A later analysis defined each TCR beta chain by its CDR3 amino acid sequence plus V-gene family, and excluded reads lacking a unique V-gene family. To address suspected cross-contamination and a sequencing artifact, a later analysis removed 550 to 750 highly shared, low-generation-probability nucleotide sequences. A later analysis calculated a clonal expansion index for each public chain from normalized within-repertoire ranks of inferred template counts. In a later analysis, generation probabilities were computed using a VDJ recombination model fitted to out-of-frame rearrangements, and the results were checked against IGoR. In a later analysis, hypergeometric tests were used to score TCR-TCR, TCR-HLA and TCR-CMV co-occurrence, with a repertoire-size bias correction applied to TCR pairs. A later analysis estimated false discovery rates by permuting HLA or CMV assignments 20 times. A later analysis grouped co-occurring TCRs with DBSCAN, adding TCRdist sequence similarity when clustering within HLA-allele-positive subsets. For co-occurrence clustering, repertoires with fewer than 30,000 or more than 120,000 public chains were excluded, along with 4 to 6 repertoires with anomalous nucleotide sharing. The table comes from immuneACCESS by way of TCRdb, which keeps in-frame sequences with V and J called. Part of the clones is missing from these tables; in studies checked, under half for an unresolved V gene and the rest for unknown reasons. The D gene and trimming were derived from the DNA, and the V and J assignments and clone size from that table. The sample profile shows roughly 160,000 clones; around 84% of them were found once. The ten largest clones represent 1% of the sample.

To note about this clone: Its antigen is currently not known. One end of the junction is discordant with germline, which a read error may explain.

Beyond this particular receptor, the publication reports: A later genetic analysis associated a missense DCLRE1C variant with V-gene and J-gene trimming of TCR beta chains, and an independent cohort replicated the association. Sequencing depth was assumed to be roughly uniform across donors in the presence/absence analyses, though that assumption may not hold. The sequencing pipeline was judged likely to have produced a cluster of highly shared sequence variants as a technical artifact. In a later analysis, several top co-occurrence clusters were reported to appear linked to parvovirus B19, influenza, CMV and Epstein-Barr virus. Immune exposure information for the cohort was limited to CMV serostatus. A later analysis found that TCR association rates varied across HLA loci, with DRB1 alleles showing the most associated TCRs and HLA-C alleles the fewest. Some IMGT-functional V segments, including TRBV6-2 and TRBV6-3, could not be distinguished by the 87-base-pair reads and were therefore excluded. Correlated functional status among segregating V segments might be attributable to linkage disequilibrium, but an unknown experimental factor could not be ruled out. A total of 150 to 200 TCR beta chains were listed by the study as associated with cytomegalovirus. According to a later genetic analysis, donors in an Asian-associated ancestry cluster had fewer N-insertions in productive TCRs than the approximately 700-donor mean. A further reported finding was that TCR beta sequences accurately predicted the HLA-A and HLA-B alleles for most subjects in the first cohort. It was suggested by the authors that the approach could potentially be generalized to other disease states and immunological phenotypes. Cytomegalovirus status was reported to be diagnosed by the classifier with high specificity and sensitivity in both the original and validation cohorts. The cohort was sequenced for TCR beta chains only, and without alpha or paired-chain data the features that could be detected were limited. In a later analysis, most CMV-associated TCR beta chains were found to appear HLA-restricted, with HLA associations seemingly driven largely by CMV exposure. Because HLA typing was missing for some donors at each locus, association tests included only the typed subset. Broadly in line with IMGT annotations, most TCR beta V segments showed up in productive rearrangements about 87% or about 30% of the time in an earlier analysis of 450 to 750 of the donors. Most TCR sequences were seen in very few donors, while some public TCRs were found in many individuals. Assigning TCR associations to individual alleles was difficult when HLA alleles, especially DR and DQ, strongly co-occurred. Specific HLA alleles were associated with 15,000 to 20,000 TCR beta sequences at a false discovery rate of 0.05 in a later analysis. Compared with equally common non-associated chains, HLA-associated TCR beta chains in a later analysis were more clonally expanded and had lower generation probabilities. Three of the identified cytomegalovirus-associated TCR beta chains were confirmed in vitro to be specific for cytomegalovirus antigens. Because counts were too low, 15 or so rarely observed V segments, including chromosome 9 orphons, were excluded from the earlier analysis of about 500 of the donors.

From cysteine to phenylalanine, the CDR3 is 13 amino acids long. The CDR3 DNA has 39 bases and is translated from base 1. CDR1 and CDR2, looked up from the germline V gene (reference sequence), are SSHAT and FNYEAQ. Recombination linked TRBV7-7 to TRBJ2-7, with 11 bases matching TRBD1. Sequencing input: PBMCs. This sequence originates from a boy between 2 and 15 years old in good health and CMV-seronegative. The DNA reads TGTGCTAGCAGCTCGGGACAGGGGGGCGAGCAGTACTTC. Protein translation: CASSSGQGGEQYF.